The present entry profiles one T cell receptor beta chain with its context. This clonotype was seen ten or more times. Its antigen specificity is not known. Base-call qualities are not available, and no considerably larger clone is one nucleotide away. These data belong to a study of T-cell reconstitution after alpha-beta-depleted transplantation in children (dated by TCRdb to about 2016). For context, the study as a whole: The study quantitatively tracked T-cell immune reconstitution after TCRalphabeta/CD19-depleted allogeneic hematopoietic cell transplantation in children using TCR repertoire profiling.

Library construction relied on PCR. TCRdb records Illumina HiSeq 2500 as the sequencer. TCR libraries were prepared with molecular barcoding, using unique molecular identifiers to normalize TCRbeta repertoire quantification. Starting from the raw public reads, TCRdb applied fastp trimming at Q25, assembled clones with MiXCR and retained in-frame beta chains. For every CDR3 protein sequence, its rows merge into one entry that carries the most common genes and DNA. Within this sample are approximately 490,000 distinct CDR3 sequences, with over 9.5% of them counted one time only. The leading ten clones occupy about 2.1% of the sample. A distance of 10 bases separates the germline ends of V and J, which lose 1 base and 3 bases respectively. CDR1 and CDR2 (MGHDK, SYGVNS) derive from the germline V gene. Including the terminal cysteine and phenylalanine, the CDR3 comprises 15 residues. Just the 45-base CDR3 DNA is kept, in frame starting at base 1.

General conclusions and limits of the study: The apparently early alphabetaT-cell count recovery about two months after transplant was reportedly dependent on only several hundred rapidly expanded clones derived from non-depleted graft cells. The high TCRbeta diversity at day 60 in some patients was ascribed to recipient T cells and intrathymic progenitors that had survived conditioning. The frequencies of hyperexpanded clones fell over the following months, and after one year, T-cell counts and TCRbeta diversity were mostly attributed to newly produced T cells.

In light of the paper, this sample's treatment or condition label describes: allogeneic hematopoietic cell transplantation with graft depleted of TCRalphabeta T cells and CD19 B cells. The children who served as transplant recipients had been given grafts of TCRalphabeta/CD19-depleted allogeneic hematopoietic cells. The input for sequencing was PBMCs, taken before TCRalphabeta/CD19-depleted stem cell transplant. This receptor was taken from a child aged 2 to 10 with inherited bone marrow failure, due to receive a stem cell transplant. The chain links TRBV25-1 with TRBJ2-1; there is no confident call for the D gene. The nucleotide sequence is given as TGTGCCAGCAGTGAATCCTCAGACGTCTACAATGAGCAGTTCTTC. Protein translation: CASSESSDVYNEQFF.